A selection of T cell receptor beta chains follows, all from one sample in a study of T-cell reconstitution after alpha-beta-depleted transplantation in children. In TCRdb, the PCR reads were re-called with MiXCR into one record per CDR3 protein. The sample consists of 200,000 to 250,000 distinct CDR3 sequences, 11% of them appearing once. The sample here was PBMCs, taken before TCRalphabeta/CD19-depleted stem cell transplant. The receptors were gathered from a child younger than two with acute myeloid leukemia, due to receive a stem cell transplant. CDR3s include the opening cysteine and the closing phenylalanine or tryptophan. The order of the fields is clone size, V gene, D gene, J gene, CDR3 protein, CDR3 DNA. A D gene is named only where the DNA matches it firmly. Some rows mark clone size as missing; the rest say once, few, many or name a class of expanded clone.

clone size: many
V gene: TRBV29-1
D gene: TRBD2
J gene: TRBJ2-1
CDR3 protein: CSVANSGRNEQFF
CDR3 DNA: TGCAGCGTTGCCAACAGCGGGAGAAATGAGCAGTTCTTC

clone size: many
V gene: TRBV10-3
D gene: TRBD2
J gene: TRBJ2-7
CDR3 protein: CAINRLAGSPYEQYF
CDR3 DNA: TGTGCCATCAATCGGCTAGCGGGATCCCCCTACGAGCAGTACTTC

clone size: many
V gene: TRBV4-2
D gene: -
J gene: TRBJ1-2
CDR3 protein: CASSQARGGGNYGYTF
CDR3 DNA: TGTGCCAGCAGCCAAGCCCGTGGAGGTGGCAACTATGGCTACACCTTC

clone size: many
V gene: TRBV28
D gene: TRBD2
J gene: TRBJ2-7
CDR3 protein: CASSLTGGVEQYF
CDR3 DNA: TGTGCCAGCAGCCTAACGGGGGGGGTCGAGCAGTACTTC

clone size: many
V gene: TRBV20-1
D gene: TRBD1
J gene: TRBJ2-1
CDR3 protein: CSARGPFRQGYNEQFF
CDR3 DNA: TGCAGTGCTAGAGGCCCCTTTAGACAGGGCTACAATGAGCAGTTCTTC

clone size: many
V gene: TRBV18
D gene: -
J gene: TRBJ2-1
CDR3 protein: CASSPPRVSSYNEQFF
CDR3 DNA: TGTGCCAGCTCACCACCGAGGGTGAGCTCCTACAATGAGCAGTTCTTC

clone size: few
V gene: TRBV20-1
D gene: -
J gene: TRBJ1-4
CDR3 protein: CSACPAGTGKLFF
CDR3 DNA: TGCAGTGCCTGTCCGGCAGGGACGGGGAAACTGTTTTTT

clone size: many
V gene: TRBV6-5
D gene: -
J gene: TRBJ1-1
CDR3 protein: CASSPGRARGEAFF
CDR3 DNA: TGTGCCAGCAGTCCCGGCAGGGCAAGAGGTGAAGCTTTCTTT

clone size: many
V gene: TRBV28
D gene: TRBD1
J gene: TRBJ2-1
CDR3 protein: CATSPGGYYNEQFF
CDR3 DNA: TGTGCCACAAGTCCAGGGGGCTACTACAATGAGCAGTTCTTC

clone size: many
V gene: TRBV2
D gene: TRBD1
J gene: TRBJ1-1
CDR3 protein: CASSEARQGAPEAFF
CDR3 DNA: TGTGCCAGCAGTGAAGCCCGACAGGGAGCCCCTGAAGCTTTCTTT

clone size: many
V gene: TRBV3-1
D gene: TRBD1
J gene: TRBJ1-2
CDR3 protein: CASSQGDSSYTF
CDR3 DNA: TGTGCCAGCAGCCAAGGGGACAGCAGCTACACCTTC

clone size: many
V gene: TRBV11-1
D gene: TRBD2
J gene: TRBJ2-1
CDR3 protein: CASTKSPGLAGGRNEQFF
CDR3 DNA: TGTGCCAGCACTAAATCGCCGGGACTAGCGGGAGGTAGAAATGAGCAGTTCTTC

clone size: many
V gene: TRBV20-1
D gene: TRBD1
J gene: TRBJ1-1
CDR3 protein: CSARDSTGINTEAFF
CDR3 DNA: TGCAGTGCTAGAGATTCGACAGGGATTAACACTGAAGCTTTCTTT

clone size: few
V gene: TRBV29-1
D gene: TRBD1
J gene: TRBJ2-7
CDR3 protein: CSVVLDRGPHEQYF
CDR3 DNA: TGCAGCGTTGTATTGGACAGGGGACCCCACGAGCAGTACTTC

clone size: -
V gene: TRBV10-2
D gene: -
J gene: TRBJ2-2
CDR3 protein: CASSENRVVTGELFF
CDR3 DNA: TGCGCCAGCAGTGAAAACAGGGTGGTCACCGGGGAGCTGTTTTTT

clone size: many
V gene: TRBV5-1
D gene: -
J gene: TRBJ1-2
CDR3 protein: CASSPGRRNLNYGYTF
CDR3 DNA: TGCGCCAGCAGCCCCGGGAGGAGGAACCTTAACTATGGCTACACCTTC

clone size: many
V gene: TRBV9
D gene: -
J gene: TRBJ2-7
CDR3 protein: CASSVGRGRYEQYF
CDR3 DNA: TGTGCCAGCAGCGTAGGACGAGGGAGATACGAGCAGTACTTC

clone size: many
V gene: TRBV5-4
D gene: TRBD2
J gene: TRBJ2-7
CDR3 protein: CASSSPGLALCLFYEQYF
CDR3 DNA: TGTGCCAGCAGCTCCCCGGGACTAGCCCTGTGTTTATTCTACGAGCAGTACTTC

clone size: many
V gene: TRBV29-1
D gene: -
J gene: TRBJ2-1
CDR3 protein: CSVGGDVSYNEQFF
CDR3 DNA: TGCAGCGTTGGTGGGGACGTATCCTACAATGAGCAGTTCTTC

clone size: many
V gene: TRBV12-3/TRBV12-4
D gene: -
J gene: TRBJ2-2
CDR3 protein: CASSPRTALRELFF
CDR3 DNA: TGTGCCAGCAGTCCCCGGACAGCCCTCCGGGAGCTGTTTTTT

clone size: many
V gene: TRBV12-3/TRBV12-4
D gene: -
J gene: TRBJ1-1
CDR3 protein: CASSWTVGGTEAFF
CDR3 DNA: TGTGCCAGCAGTTGGACAGTGGGTGGGACTGAAGCTTTCTTT

clone size: many
V gene: TRBV7-3
D gene: TRBD2
J gene: TRBJ2-1
CDR3 protein: CASSPRLAFSSYNEQFF
CDR3 DNA: TGTGCCAGCAGCCCCAGACTAGCCTTTTCTTCCTACAATGAGCAGTTCTTC

clone size: many
V gene: TRBV28
D gene: -
J gene: TRBJ1-5
CDR3 protein: CASSFPGPTNQPQHF
CDR3 DNA: TGTGCCAGCAGTTTTCCGGGCCCTACCAATCAGCCCCAGCATTTT

clone size: many
V gene: TRBV7-9
D gene: -
J gene: TRBJ1-2
CDR3 protein: CASSLGDYIKGYTF
CDR3 DNA: TGTGCCAGCAGCTTAGGGGATTACATTAAGGGCTACACCTTC

clone size: many
V gene: TRBV29-1
D gene: TRBD2
J gene: TRBJ2-1
CDR3 protein: CSASGGYNEQFF
CDR3 DNA: TGCAGCGCATCGGGAGGATACAATGAGCAGTTCTTC

clone size: few
V gene: TRBV2
D gene: -
J gene: TRBJ2-1
CDR3 protein: CASGGQAGVQFF
CDR3 DNA: TGTGCCAGTGGAGGGCAGGCTGGGGTGCAGTTCTTC